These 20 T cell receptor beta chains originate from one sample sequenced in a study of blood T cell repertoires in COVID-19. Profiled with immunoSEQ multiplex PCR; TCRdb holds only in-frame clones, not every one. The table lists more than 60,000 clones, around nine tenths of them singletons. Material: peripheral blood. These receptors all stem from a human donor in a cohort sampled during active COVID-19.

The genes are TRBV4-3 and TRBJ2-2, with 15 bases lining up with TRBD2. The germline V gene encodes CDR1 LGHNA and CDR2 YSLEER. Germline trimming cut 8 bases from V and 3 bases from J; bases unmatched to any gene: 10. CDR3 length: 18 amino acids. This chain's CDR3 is CASSSGLAGGRDTGELFF. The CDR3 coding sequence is TGCGCCAGCTCTTCTGGACTAGCGGGGGGGCGGGACACCGGGGAGCTGTTTTTT.

The DNA of the CDR3 is TGTGTCTGCCGGGACAGGGACTGGAATACTGAAGCTTTCTTT. Translating it yields CVCRDRDWNTEAFF. The V call is TRBV2, the J call TRBJ1-1, with 9 bases that match TRBD1. Germline V gene lookup returns CDR1 SNHLY and CDR2 FYNNEI. The CDR3 has 14 amino acids.

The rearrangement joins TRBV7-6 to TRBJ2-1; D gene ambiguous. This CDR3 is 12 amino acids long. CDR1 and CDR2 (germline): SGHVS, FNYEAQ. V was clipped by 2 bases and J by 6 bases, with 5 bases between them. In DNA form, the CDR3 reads TGTGCCAGCAGCTTACGCGGCAATGAGCAGTTCTTC. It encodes CASSLRGNEQFF.

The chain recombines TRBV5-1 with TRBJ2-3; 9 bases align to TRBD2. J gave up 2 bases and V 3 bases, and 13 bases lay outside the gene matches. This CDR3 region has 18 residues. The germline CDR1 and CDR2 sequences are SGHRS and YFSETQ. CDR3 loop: CASSSDSGGPRDTDTQYF. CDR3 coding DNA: TGCGCCAGCAGCTCAGATAGCGGGGGCCCTCGAGACACAGATACGCAGTATTTT. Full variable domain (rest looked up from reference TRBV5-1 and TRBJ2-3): KAGVTQTPRYLIKTRGQQVTLSCSPISGHRSVSWYQQTPGQGLQFLFEYFSETQRNKGNFPGRFSGRQFSNSRSEMNVSTLELGDSALYLCASSSDSGGPRDTDTQYFGPGTRLTVL.

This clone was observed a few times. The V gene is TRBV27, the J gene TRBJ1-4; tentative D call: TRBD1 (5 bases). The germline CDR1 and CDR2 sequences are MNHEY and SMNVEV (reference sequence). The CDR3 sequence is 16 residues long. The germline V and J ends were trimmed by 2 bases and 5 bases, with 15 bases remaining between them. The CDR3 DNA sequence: TGTGCCAGCAGTTTAGATTTTAGGACAAGCAATGAAAAACTGTTTTTT. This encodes CASSLDFRTSNEKLFF.

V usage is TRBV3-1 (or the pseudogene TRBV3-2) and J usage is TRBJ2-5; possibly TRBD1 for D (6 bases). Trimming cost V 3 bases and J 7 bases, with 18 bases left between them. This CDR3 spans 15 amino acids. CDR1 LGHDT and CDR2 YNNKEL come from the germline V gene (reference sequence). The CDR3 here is CASSQPGHELGTQYF. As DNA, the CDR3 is TGTGCCAGCAGCCAGCCGGGACACGAGCTCGGGACCCAGTACTTC.

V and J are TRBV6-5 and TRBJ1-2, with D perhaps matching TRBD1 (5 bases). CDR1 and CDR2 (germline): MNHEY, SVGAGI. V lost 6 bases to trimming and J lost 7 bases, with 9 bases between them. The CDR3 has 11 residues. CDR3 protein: CASRQGGGYTF. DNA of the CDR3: TGTGCCAGCAGGCAGGGAGGTGGCTACACCTTC.

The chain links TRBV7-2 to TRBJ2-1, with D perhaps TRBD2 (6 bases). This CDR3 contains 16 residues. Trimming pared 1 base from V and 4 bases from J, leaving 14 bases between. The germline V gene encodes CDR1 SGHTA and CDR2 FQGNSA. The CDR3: CASSLVAGGEYNEQFF. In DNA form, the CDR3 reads TGTGCCAGCAGCTTAGTCGCCGGGGGAGAATACAATGAGCAGTTCTTC.

The DNA of the CDR3 is TGCGCCAGCAGCTCGGGACTCTATAGCAGCTCCAATGAGCAGTTCTTC. This codes for CASSSGLYSSSNEQFF. The chain is built from TRBV5-1 and TRBJ2-1, with D perhaps TRBD2 (6 bases). The CDR3 loop spans 16 amino acids. The V gene's germline CDR1 is SGHRS and CDR2 YFSETQ. V lost 3 bases, J lost 6 bases, and 19 bases lay in between.

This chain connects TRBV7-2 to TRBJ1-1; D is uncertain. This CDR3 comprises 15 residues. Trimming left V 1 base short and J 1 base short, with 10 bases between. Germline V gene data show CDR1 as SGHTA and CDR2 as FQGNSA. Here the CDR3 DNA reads TGTGCCAGCAGCTTAGTTGGTCAGTGGAACACTGAAGCTTTCTTT. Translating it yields CASSLVGQWNTEAFF.

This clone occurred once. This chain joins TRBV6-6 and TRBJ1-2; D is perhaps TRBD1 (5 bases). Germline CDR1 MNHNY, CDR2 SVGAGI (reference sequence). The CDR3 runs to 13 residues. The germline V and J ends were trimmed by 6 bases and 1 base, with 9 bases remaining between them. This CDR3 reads CASRLDSNYGYTF. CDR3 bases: TGTGCCAGCAGGCTTGACAGTAACTATGGCTACACCTTC.

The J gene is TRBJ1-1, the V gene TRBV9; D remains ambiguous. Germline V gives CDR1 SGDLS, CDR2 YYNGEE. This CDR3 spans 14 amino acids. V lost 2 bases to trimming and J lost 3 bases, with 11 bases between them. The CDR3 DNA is TGTGCCAGCAGCGTTAGGGTAGCGGACACTGAAGCTTTCTTT. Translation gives CASSVRVADTEAFF. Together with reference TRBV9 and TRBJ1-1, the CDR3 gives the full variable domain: DSGVTQTPKHLITATGQRVTLRCSPRSGDLSVYWYQQSLDQGLQFLIQYYNGEERAKGNILERFSAQQFPDLHSELNLSSLELGDSALYFCASSVRVADTEAFFGQGTRLTVV.

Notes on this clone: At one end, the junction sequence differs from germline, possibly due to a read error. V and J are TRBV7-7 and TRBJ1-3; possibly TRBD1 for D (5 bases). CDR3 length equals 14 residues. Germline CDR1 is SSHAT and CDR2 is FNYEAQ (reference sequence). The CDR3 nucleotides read TGTGCTAGCAGCCCAGGGTTAGCTGGAAACACCATATATTTT. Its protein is CASSPGLAGNTIYF.

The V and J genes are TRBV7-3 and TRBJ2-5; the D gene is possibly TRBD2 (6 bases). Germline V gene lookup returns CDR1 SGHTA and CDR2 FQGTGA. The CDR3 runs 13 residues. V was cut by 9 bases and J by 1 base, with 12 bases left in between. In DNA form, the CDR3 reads TGTGCCAGTTCAGGCGGGGTCCAAGAGACCCAGTACTTC. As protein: CASSGGVQETQYF.

This CDR3 is CASSLQETQYF. CDR3 nucleotides: TGTGCCAGCAGTTTACAAGAGACCCAGTACTTC. The chain uses TRBV6-5 and TRBJ2-5; no clear D. V was pared by 4 bases and J by 2 bases, with 2 bases between. The CDR3 covers 11 residues. Germline CDR1 MNHEY, CDR2 SVGAGI.

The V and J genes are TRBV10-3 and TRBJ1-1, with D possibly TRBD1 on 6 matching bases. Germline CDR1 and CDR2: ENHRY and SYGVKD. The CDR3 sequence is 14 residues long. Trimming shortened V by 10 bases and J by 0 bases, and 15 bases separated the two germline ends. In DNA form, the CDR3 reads TGTGCCAGCCGAGGGGGGGGTTTGAACACTGAAGCTTTCTTT. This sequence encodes CASRGGGLNTEAFF.

The CDR3 loop reads CASSHGDRGTTNEKLFF. The CDR3, as DNA: TGTGCCAGCAGCCACGGGGACAGGGGGACAACTAATGAAAAACTGTTTTTT. The rearrangement joins TRBV4-2 to TRBJ1-4, with 11 nucleotides matching TRBD1. Unmatched junction bases numbered 3, after V lost 3 bases and J lost 0 bases. Germline CDR1 and CDR2: LGHNA and YNFKEQ. CDR3 length: 17 amino acids.

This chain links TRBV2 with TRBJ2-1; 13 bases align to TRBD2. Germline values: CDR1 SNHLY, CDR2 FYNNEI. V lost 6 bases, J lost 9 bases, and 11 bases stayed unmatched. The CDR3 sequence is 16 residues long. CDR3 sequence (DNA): TGTGCCAGCAGGGATGCGGGGACTAGCGGGGAAATTGAGCAGTTCTTC. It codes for CASRDAGTSGEIEQFF.

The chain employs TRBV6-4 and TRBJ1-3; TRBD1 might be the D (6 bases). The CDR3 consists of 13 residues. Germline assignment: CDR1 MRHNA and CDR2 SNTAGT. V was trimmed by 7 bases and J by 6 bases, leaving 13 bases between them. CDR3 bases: TGTGCCAGCATGAGGGGGAGGGAAAACACCATATATTTT. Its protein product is CASMRGRENTIYF.

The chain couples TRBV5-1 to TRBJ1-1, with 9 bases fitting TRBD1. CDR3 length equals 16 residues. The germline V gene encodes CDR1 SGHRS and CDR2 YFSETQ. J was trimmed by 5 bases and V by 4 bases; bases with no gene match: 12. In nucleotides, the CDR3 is TGCGCCAGCAGCCCAACCCCCGGGACAGGGAGGACTGAAGCTTTCTTT. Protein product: CASSPTPGTGRTEAFF. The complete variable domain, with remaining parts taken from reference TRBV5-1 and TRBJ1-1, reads KAGVTQTPRYLIKTRGQQVTLSCSPISGHRSVSWYQQTPGQGLQFLFEYFSETQRNKGNFPGRFSGRQFSNSRSEMNVSTLELGDSALYLCASSPTPGTGRTEAFFGQGTRLTVV.